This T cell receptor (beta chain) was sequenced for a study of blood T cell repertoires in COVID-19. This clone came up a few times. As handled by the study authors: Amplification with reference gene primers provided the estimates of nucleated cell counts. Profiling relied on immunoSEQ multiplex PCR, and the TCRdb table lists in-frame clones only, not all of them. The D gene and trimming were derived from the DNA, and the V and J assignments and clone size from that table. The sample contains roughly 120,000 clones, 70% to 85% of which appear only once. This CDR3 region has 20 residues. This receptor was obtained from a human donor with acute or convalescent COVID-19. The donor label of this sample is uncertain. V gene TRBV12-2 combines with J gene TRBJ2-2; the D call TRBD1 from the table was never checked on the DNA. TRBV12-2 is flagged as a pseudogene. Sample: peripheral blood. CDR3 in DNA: TGTGCAAGTCGCTCGCCGAAGGGTGGTCAGGGGGGAACTAACACCGGGGAGCTGTTTTTT. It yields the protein CASRSPKGGQGGTNTGELFF.